These 32 T cell receptor beta chains were all obtained from the same sample, sequenced in a study of human T cells and chemical hapten exposure listed by TCRdb under 2021. What the time point label conveys for this sample: patch test 2, 6 weeks after DPC sensitization. Explained via the paper, the treatment or condition label denotes: therapeutic diphenylcyclopropenone sensitization with weekly scalp DPC. The library came from RACE. Sequencing was performed on a NextSeq 500. The public reads were quality trimmed at Q25 with fastp and then assembled into clones with MiXCR by TCRdb, keeping productive beta chains. Entries are consolidated by CDR3 protein sequence, retaining the most common genes and DNA. In this sample the table shows 65,000 to 100,000 distinct CDR3 sequences, 6% to 8.5% of which occur a single time. Together, the top ten hold 1.3% of the sample. The sequencing here drew on whole blood, taken in connection with sensitization to the hapten diphenylcyclopropenone (DPC). These receptors were collected from a woman in her twenties or thirties with alopecia areata. Some clones in this sample may be carry-over from other donors' samples.

This clonotype was counted a few times. V gene TRBV11-1 combines with J gene TRBJ1-1; no reliable D call. This CDR3 is built from 14 residues. V shed 3 bases and J shed 4 bases, with 12 bases lying between them. Per the germline V gene, CDR1 is SGHAT and CDR2 is FQDESV (reference sequence). The CDR3 is CASSLSSGGTEAFF. CDR3 bases: TGTGCCAGCAGCTTGAGTTCGGGTGGCACTGAAGCTTTCTTT.

The chain employs TRBV4-1 and TRBJ1-5, with D unclear. Trimming left V 0 bases short and J 8 bases short, with 11 bases between. Germline V CDR1 and CDR2: MGHRA, YSYEKL. The CDR3 spans 14 residues. The CDR3 nucleotides read TGCGCCAGCAGCCAAGAAACTAGGGAAGAGCCCCAGCATTTT. It encodes CASSQETREEPQHF.

The V and J genes are TRBV7-9 and TRBJ1-5; possibly TRBD1 for D (6 bases). V was shortened by 7 bases and J by 3 bases, with 13 bases between the two germline ends. Germline-derived CDR1 and CDR2 are SEHNR and FQNEAQ (reference sequence). The CDR3 runs 14 residues. As DNA, the CDR3 is TGTGCCAGCACCCGACCAGGGGACAATCAGCCCCAGCATTTT. Amino acid sequence: CASTRPGDNQPQHF.

CDR3 sequence: CSAYRVNYGYTF. The CDR3 nucleotides read TGCAGTGCTTACAGGGTTAACTATGGCTACACCTTC. The chain uses TRBV20-1 and TRBJ1-2; weak D call: TRBD1 (6 bases). Trimming removed 5 bases from V and 1 base from J, with 8 bases in between. The germline gives CDR1 DFQATT, CDR2 SNEGSKA (reference sequence). The CDR3 runs to 12 residues.

This clonotype was found many times. The gene calls are TRBV11-2 and TRBJ2-5, with D possibly matching TRBD1 (6 bases). The CDR3 is made up of 15 amino acids. Germline lookup yields CDR1 SGHAT and CDR2 FQNNGV. The V and J ends lost 5 bases and 4 bases respectively, with 17 bases between them. The CDR3 DNA follows: TGTGCCAGCAGCCCCTCCCGGCGAGGGGGAGAGACCCAGTACTTC. This codes for CASSPSRRGGETQYF.

V is TRBV12-3 or TRBV12-4 and J is TRBJ1-6; TRBD1 is a possible D gene (5 bases). V lost 5 bases and J lost 9, with 14 bases in between. There are 14 residues in the CDR3. CDR3 bases: TGTGCCAGCAGTGAGGGGTTCCTTACTTCACCCCTCCACTTT. Its protein product is CASSEGFLTSPLHF.

The table lists this clonotype with many counts. The chain recombines TRBV29-1 with TRBJ2-4, with TRBD1 identical over 8 bases. The germline V gene has CDR1 SQVTM and CDR2 ANQGSEA. The CDR3 sequence is 12 residues long. V trimming: 5 bases; J trimming: 8 bases; junction bases outside the gene matches: 5. CDR3: CSVQGAGYIQYF. The CDR3 DNA is TGCAGCGTTCAGGGGGCGGGTTACATTCAGTACTTC. Based on the CDR3 plus reference TRBV29-1 and TRBJ2-4, the full variable domain is SAVISQKPSRDICQRGTSLTIQCQVDSQVTMMFWYRQQPGQSLTLIATANQGSEATYESGFVIDKFPISRPNLTFSTLTVSNMSPEDSSIYLCSVQGAGYIQYFGAGTRLSVL.

This clonotype was counted at least ten times. V gene TRBV7-2 combines with J gene TRBJ2-7; perhaps D is TRBD1 or TRBD2 (5 bases each). CDR1 and CDR2 (germline): SGHTA, FQGNSA. This CDR3 region has 19 residues. The ends were cut back, 4 bases at V and 3 bases at J, with 28 bases in the middle. For the CDR3, the DNA is TGTGCCAGCAGCTCGTCGATGAGGGGAAAGGGAAGTACTGTCTACGAGCAGTACTTC. The encoded protein is CASSSSMRGKGSTVYEQYF.

This clonotype was seen at least ten times. The rearrangement joins TRBV2 to TRBJ1-5; 8 nucleotides align to TRBD1. The CDR3 sequence is 14 residues long. Losses at the gene ends were 8 bases for V and 3 bases for J; bases not matched to a gene: 6. CDR1 is SNHLY, CDR2 FYNNEI, per germline. CDR3 region: CASVGTGLNQPQHF. The DNA of the CDR3 is TGTGCCAGCGTTGGGACAGGCCTCAATCAGCCCCAGCATTTT.

This clonotype was seen a few times. V gene TRBV9 combines with J gene TRBJ1-2, with D hard to call. Germline CDR1 is SGDLS and CDR2 is YYNGEE. This CDR3 comprises 13 residues. The germline V and J ends were trimmed by 2 bases and 9 bases, with 14 bases remaining between them. CDR3 in DNA: TGTGCCAGCAGCGTTATGGGCAGGTCTAGCTACACCTTC. This translates into CASSVMGRSSYTF. Combining the CDR3 with reference TRBV9 and TRBJ1-2 gives the whole variable domain DSGVTQTPKHLITATGQRVTLRCSPRSGDLSVYWYQQSLDQGLQFLIQYYNGEERAKGNILERFSAQQFPDLHSELNLSSLELGDSALYFCASSVMGRSSYTFGSGTRLTVV.

J is TRBJ1-2 and V is TRBV2; D possibly corresponds to TRBD1 (6 bases). CDR3 size: 13 residues. CDR1 SNHLY and CDR2 FYNNEI come from the germline V gene. Trimming took 8 bases from V and 0 from J, leaving 10 bases between them. This CDR3 is CASEDRTNYGYTF. For the CDR3, the DNA is TGTGCCAGCGAAGACAGGACTAACTATGGCTACACCTTC. The variable domain in full, with the rest retrieved from reference TRBV2 and TRBJ1-2, is EPEVTQTPSHQVTQMGQEVILRCVPISNHLYFYWYRQILGQKVEFLVSFYNNEISEKSEIFDDQFSVERPDGSNFTLKIRSTKLEDSAMYFCASEDRTNYGYTFGSGTRLTVV.

This clonotype was detected ten times or more. The gene calls are TRBV11-2 and TRBJ2-7, with TRBD1 identical over 8 bases. CDR3 length: 17 residues. Trimming at V came to 4 bases and at J to 0 bases, leaving 11 bases not matched to a gene. CDR1 SGHAT and CDR2 FQNNGV come from the germline V gene. The CDR3 sequence: CASSSSPVGQGSYEQYF. Written as DNA, the CDR3 is TGTGCCAGCAGCTCCTCTCCGGTAGGACAGGGCTCCTACGAGCAGTACTTC.

The V gene is TRBV14, the J gene TRBJ2-7; D unresolved. Germline V gives CDR1 SGHDN, CDR2 FVKESK. V shed 0 bases and J shed 0 bases, with 9 bases lying between them. The CDR3 has 15 amino acids. The CDR3 sequence is CASSQDPESSYEQYF. CDR3 in DNA: TGTGCCAGCAGCCAAGATCCCGAAAGCTCCTACGAGCAGTACTTC. Drawing the rest from reference TRBV14 and TRBJ2-7, the complete variable domain is EAGVTQFPSHSVIEKGQTVTLRCDPISGHDNLYWYRRVMGKEIKFLLHFVKESKQDESGMPNNRFLAERTGGTYSTLKVQPAELEDSGVYFCASSQDPESSYEQYFGPGTRLTVT.

This clonotype was counted many times. The rearrangement uses TRBV5-4 and TRBJ2-1; 7 bases are shared with TRBD1. CDR3 length equals 17 residues. Germline V gives CDR1 SGHNT, CDR2 YYREEE (reference sequence). Trimming cost V 1 base and J 4 bases; bases outside gene matches: 11. CDR3 protein: CASSLPSTGSTYNEQFF. In nucleotides, the CDR3 is TGTGCCAGCAGCTTGCCCTCGACAGGGTCGACTTACAATGAGCAGTTCTTC.

This clonotype was seen many times. The CDR3 region is CASSNRDGYGYTF. The CDR3 DNA reads TGTGCCAGCAGTAACAGGGACGGCTATGGCTACACCTTC. The chain employs TRBV12-3 or TRBV12-4 and TRBJ1-2, with a tentative D call TRBD1 (6 bases). The V end lost 5 bases, the J end lost 4 bases, and 11 bases lay between the germline ends. The CDR3 contains 13 residues.

This clonotype was seen repeatedly, ten times or more. The chain joins TRBV5-4 to TRBJ1-3; D remains unclear. Trimming shortened V by 3 bases and J by 2 bases, and 15 bases separated the two germline ends. The CDR3 contains 16 residues. Germline V CDR1 and CDR2: SGHNT, YYREEE (reference sequence). DNA for the CDR3: TGTGCCAGCAGCTCGAAAATTGGGATCCCTGGAAACACCATATATTTT. It specifies CASSSKIGIPGNTIYF.

This clonotype has ten or more counts. This chain joins TRBV5-4 and TRBJ1-1; possibly TRBD1 for D (6 bases). V gave up 0 bases and J gave up 1 base, with 13 bases separating them. Germline CDR1 and CDR2: SGHNT and YYREEE (reference sequence). This CDR3 region has 16 residues. CDR3 residues: CASSLDGGSRNTEAFF. The CDR3 nucleotides are TGTGCCAGCAGCTTGGACGGGGGCAGTAGGAACACTGAAGCTTTCTTT.

In this sample, this clonotype turned up many times. The gene calls are TRBV21-1 and TRBJ2-3. TRBV21-1 is a pseudogene segment. The CDR3 loop spans 15 amino acids. The CDR3 is CASSKDQASTDTQYF. CDR3 sequence (DNA): TGTGCCAGCAGCAAAGATCAGGCTAGCACAGATACGCAGTATTTT.

The chain has TRBV2 and TRBJ1-2, with unresolved D. The V end lost 1 base, the J end lost 2 bases, and 8 bases lay between the germline ends. CDR1 SNHLY and CDR2 FYNNEI come from the germline V gene. The CDR3 loop spans 14 amino acids. This CDR3 is CASSEGQANYGYTF. The CDR3 DNA reads TGTGCCAGCAGTGAAGGCCAGGCGAACTATGGCTACACCTTC.

A few counts support this clonotype. The V gene is TRBV27, the J gene TRBJ1-4, with 9 bases fitting TRBD1. Germline CDR1 reads MNHEY; CDR2 reads SMNVEV (reference sequence). V was clipped by 6 bases and J by 2 bases; unmatched bases: 13. The CDR3 is 18 amino acids. The CDR3 DNA sequence: TGTGCCAGCAGGCCTACCGGGACAGGGTATCCGACTAATGAAAAACTGTTTTTT. The encoded protein is CASRPTGTGYPTNEKLFF.

V is TRBV10-3 and J is TRBJ1-1, with a tentative D call TRBD1 (5 bases). CDR1 and CDR2 (germline): ENHRY, SYGVKD. The CDR3 is 13 residues long. Trimming pared 2 bases from V and 2 bases from J, leaving 6 bases between. CDR3 residues: CAISEGDNTEAFF. The DNA of the CDR3 is TGTGCCATCAGTGAGGGGGACAACACTGAAGCTTTCTTT.

This clonotype was recorded many times. The chain carries TRBV5-1 and TRBJ2-3, with 9 nucleotides matching TRBD2. V lost 4 bases to trimming and J lost 1 base; unmatched junction nucleotides: 7. In germline, CDR1 is SGHRS, CDR2 YFSETQ. The CDR3 is 16 amino acids. CDR3 in DNA: TGCGCCAGCAGCCCCCTTCCTAGCGGGGGCACAGATACGCAGTATTTT. Amino acids: CASSPLPSGGTDTQYF.

This clonotype showed up just a few times. This chain links TRBV20-1 with TRBJ2-3, with D unclear. CDR3 length equals 14 residues. Germline V gene lookup returns CDR1 DFQATT and CDR2 SNEGSKA (reference sequence). Trimming removed 0 bases from V and 4 bases from J, with 11 bases in between. The CDR3 protein is CSARDGSEPDTQYF. DNA for the CDR3: TGCAGTGCTAGAGATGGGTCGGAACCAGATACGCAGTATTTT.

This clonotype has ten or more counts. The gene calls are TRBV18 and TRBJ2-7, with 7 bases matching TRBD1. J gave up 0 bases and V 3 bases, and 5 bases lay outside the gene matches. This CDR3 contains 15 residues. CDR1 KGHSH and CDR2 LQKENI come from the germline V gene. Written as DNA, the CDR3 is TGTGCCAGCTCACCCGGACAGGTTAGCTCCTACGAGCAGTACTTC. Its translation: CASSPGQVSSYEQYF.

Comment on this clonotype: A read error may account for a junction end that differs from germline. The chain recombines TRBV7-9 with TRBJ2-2, with D unclear. This CDR3 spans 16 amino acids. The germline gives CDR1 SEHNR, CDR2 FQNEAQ (reference sequence). CDR3 sequence reads: CTSSLSPALYTGELFF. CDR3 in DNA: TGTACCAGCAGCCTAAGCCCAGCCCTTTACACCGGGGAGCTGTTTTTT.

This clonotype has more than one count but fewer than ten. This chain links TRBV5-1 with TRBJ1-4, with TRBD1 identical over 7 bases. Germline lookup yields CDR1 SGHRS and CDR2 YFSETQ. The ends lost 3 bases at V and 5 bases at J; junction bases unmatched: 4. This CDR3 has 14 amino acids. This chain's CDR3 is CASSSGTANEKLFF. The CDR3 DNA is TGCGCCAGCAGCTCCGGGACAGCGAATGAAAAACTGTTTTTT. The variable domain in full, with the rest retrieved from reference TRBV5-1 and TRBJ1-4, is KAGVTQTPRYLIKTRGQQVTLSCSPISGHRSVSWYQQTPGQGLQFLFEYFSETQRNKGNFPGRFSGRQFSNSRSEMNVSTLELGDSALYLCASSSGTANEKLFFGSGTQLSVL.

This clonotype was picked up a small number of times. CDR3 sequence: CASREGSNRLNTEAFF. Written as DNA, the CDR3 is TGTGCCAGCAGAGAGGGTAGCAACAGATTGAACACTGAAGCTTTCTTT. The chain uses TRBV6-5 and TRBJ1-1; D remains unclear. CDR1 is MNHEY and CDR2 is SVGAGI in the germline V gene. Deletions cut 6 bases from V and 0 bases from J, with 17 bases between. The CDR3 is 16 amino acids.

The V call is TRBV11-2, the J call TRBJ2-3, with 13 bases matching TRBD2. The germline V gene encodes CDR1 SGHAT and CDR2 FQNNGV. V lost 5 bases to trimming and J lost 5 bases; unmatched junction nucleotides: 7. The CDR3 is made up of 16 amino acids. As DNA, the CDR3 is TGTGCCAGCAGCGCCGGGACTAGCGGGGATAGAGATACGCAGTATTTT. Residues: CASSAGTSGDRDTQYF. Looking up the rest from reference TRBV11-2 and TRBJ2-3 gives the full variable domain: EAGVAQSPRYKIIEKRQSVAFWCNPISGHATLYWYQQILGQGPKLLIQFQNNGVVDDSQLPKDRFSAERLKGVDSTLKIQPAKLEDSAVYLCASSAGTSGDRDTQYFGPGTRLTVL.

J is TRBJ2-3 and V is TRBV29-1; D possibly uses TRBD1 or TRBD2 (5 bases each). CDR3 length: 13 amino acids. V lost 4 bases and J lost 2, with 10 bases in between. Germline V gives CDR1 SQVTM, CDR2 ANQGSEA. DNA for the CDR3: TGCAGCGTTGGGGGGTTCCCCACAGATACGCAGTATTTT. It codes for CSVGGFPTDTQYF.

This clonotype was observed at least ten times. The chain carries TRBV30 and TRBJ2-5; the D gene could be TRBD1 or TRBD2 (6 bases each). With 0 bases removed from V and 4 bases from J, the gap between germline ends came to 9 bases. The CDR3 contains 13 residues. The germline CDR1 and CDR2 sequences are GTSNPN and SVGIG (reference sequence). The CDR3 sequence: CAWSVEGGETQYF. The DNA of the CDR3 is TGTGCCTGGAGTGTAGAGGGGGGAGAGACCCAGTACTTC.

This rearrangement joins TRBV30 to TRBJ2-3; 8 bases fit TRBD2. The CDR3 is made up of 15 amino acids. CDR1 and CDR2 from the germline V gene are GTSNPN and SVGIG (reference sequence). The trim removed 3 bases at V and 1 base at J, leaving 6 bases unmatched. This CDR3 is CAWRLTSARTDTQYF. The CDR3 nucleotides read TGTGCCTGGAGATTGACTAGCGCACGCACAGATACGCAGTATTTT.

In this sample, this clonotype turned up many times. The chain combines TRBV12-3 or TRBV12-4 with TRBJ2-3; D gene uncertain. The ends were cut back, 6 bases at V and 3 bases at J, with 19 bases in the middle. The CDR3 extends over 16 amino acids. Here the CDR3 reads CASSSHGAQATDTQYF. The CDR3 nucleotides are TGTGCCAGCAGCTCCCATGGAGCCCAGGCGACAGATACGCAGTATTTT.